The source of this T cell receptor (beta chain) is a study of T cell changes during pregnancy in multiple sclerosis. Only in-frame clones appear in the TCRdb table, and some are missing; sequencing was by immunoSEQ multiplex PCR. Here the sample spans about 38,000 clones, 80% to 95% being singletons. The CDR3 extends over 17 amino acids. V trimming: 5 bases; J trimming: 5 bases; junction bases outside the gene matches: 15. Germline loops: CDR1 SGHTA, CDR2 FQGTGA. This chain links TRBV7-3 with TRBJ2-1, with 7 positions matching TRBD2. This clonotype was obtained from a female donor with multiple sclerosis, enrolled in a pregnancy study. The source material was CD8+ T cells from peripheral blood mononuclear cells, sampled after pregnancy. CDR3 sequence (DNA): TGTGCCAGCAGCCCGACCTCGGCAAAAAGCGGGAACAATGAGCAGTTCTTC. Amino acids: CASSPTSAKSGNNEQFF.